Below are 20 T cell receptor beta chains sequenced from a single sample in a study of blood T cell dynamics during melanoma immunotherapy. Clones were read by immunoSEQ multiplex PCR, and TCRdb kept only the in-frame ones, dropping some. The sample carries more than 6,500 clones, 84% recorded once. Time point meaning: pre-treatment baseline. The source material was blood, sampled from a patient treated with checkpoint blockade. All receptors derive from a human donor with melanoma.

CDR3 sequence: CASTNSGADYEQYF. The CDR3 DNA reads as TGTGCCAGCACCAATAGCGGGGCGGACTACGAGCAGTACTTC. This rearrangement joins TRBV7-3 to TRBJ2-7, with 8 nucleotides matching TRBD2. With V trimmed by 7 bases and J by 3 bases, 8 bases remained unmatched. The CDR3 has 14 residues. Looked up from germline, CDR1 is SGHTA and CDR2 is FQGTGA.

This sequence joins TRBV6-6 and TRBJ2-7, with D perhaps TRBD1 (6 bases). The CDR3 totals 14 residues. V was trimmed by 2 bases and J by 4 bases, leaving 12 bases between them. Germline CDR1 reads MNHNY; CDR2 reads SVGAGI (reference sequence). CDR3 coding DNA: TGTGCCAGCAGTTACGGGGGCGCGCGGTACGAGCAGTACTTC. Its translation: CASSYGGARYEQYF.

The chain carries TRBV30 and TRBJ2-7; 7 nucleotides agree with TRBD1. Trimming took 4 bases from V and 3 from J; bases not matched to a gene: 9. The CDR3 has 14 residues. CDR1 and CDR2 (germline): GTSNPN, SVGIG (reference sequence). CDR3 in DNA: TGTGCCTGGACTGACCGGGACAGAAACTACGAGCAGTACTTC. The encoded protein is CAWTDRDRNYEQYF.

The chain combines TRBV27 with TRBJ2-5; 10 bases line up with TRBD2. The J call is in doubt because the DNA end fits TRBJ2-7 better. CDR1 is MNHEY and CDR2 is SMNVEV in the germline V gene (reference sequence). This CDR3 is built from 15 residues. CDR3 sequence reads: CASSLRPSGSSEQYF. The CDR3 DNA is TGTGCCAGCAGTTTAAGGCCTAGCGGGAGTAGCGAGCAGTACTTC.

The chain joins TRBV4-2 to TRBJ2-5, with TRBD2 identical over 11 bases. The tail of the sequence fits TRBJ2-7 better, so the J call may be wrong. The CDR3 consists of 16 residues. CDR1 and CDR2 from the germline V gene are LGHNA and YNFKEQ. The CDR3 region has the DNA TGTGCCAGCAGCCAAGATGGGACTAGCGGATCCTACGAGCAGTACTTC. This encodes CASSQDGTSGSYEQYF.

J is TRBJ2-7 and V is TRBV2; 10 nucleotides agree with TRBD1. Per the germline V gene, CDR1 is SNHLY and CDR2 is FYNNEI. Trimming at V came to 10 bases and at J to 0 bases, leaving 9 bases not matched to a gene. The CDR3 totals 15 residues. As DNA, the CDR3 is TGTGCCACCGCCGGGACAGGGGCGAGCTCCTACGAGCAGTACTTC. Residues: CATAGTGASSYEQYF.

This chain links TRBV28 with TRBJ2-5, with D hard to call. The assigned J gene may be wrong: the sequence end matches TRBJ2-7 better. Germline loops: CDR1 MDHEN, CDR2 SYDVKM. CDR3 length: 12 amino acids. The DNA for the CDR3 is TGTGCCAGCAGTTTATGGGGCGGCGAGCAGTACTTC. Protein sequence: CASSLWGGEQYF.

This chain uses TRBV28 with TRBJ2-7; tentatively, D is TRBD1 (5 bases). V was clipped by 6 bases and J by 2 bases, with 11 bases between them. The CDR3 is made up of 13 amino acids. In germline, CDR1 is MDHEN, CDR2 SYDVKM. CDR3 sequence reads: CASSPSDTYEQYF. The DNA of the CDR3 is TGTGCCAGCAGCCCATCGGACACCTACGAGCAGTACTTC. The full variable domain, completed using reference TRBV28 and TRBJ2-7, is DVKVTQSSRYLVKRTGEKVFLECVQDMDHENMFWYRQDPGLGLRLIYFSYDVKMKEKGDIPEGYSVSREKKERFSLILESASTNQTSMYLCASSPSDTYEQYFGPGTRLTVT.

As regards this clone: A read error may account for a junction end that differs from germline. The chain joins TRBV15 to TRBJ2-7, with a possible D match to TRBD1 (6 bases). Germline-derived CDR1 and CDR2 are LNHNV and YYDKDF (reference sequence). The CDR3 sequence is 15 residues long. The DNA of the CDR3 is TGTGCCGCCAGCAGGGGTGGGAACAGGGACAACGAGCAGTACTTC. Encoded protein: CAASRGGNRDNEQYF.

This clone has a single count. The chain uses TRBV7-9 and TRBJ1-6, with D possibly matching TRBD1 (5 bases). The CDR3 is made up of 15 amino acids. In germline, CDR1 is SEHNR, CDR2 FQNEAQ (reference sequence). Between the trimmed V and J ends, which lost 5 bases and 14 bases, there was a span of 22 bases. CDR3 in amino acids: CASSRDGESKSTLHF. The CDR3 coding sequence is TGTGCCAGCAGCCGGGACGGAGAATCCAAGTCGACCCTCCACTTT.

The rearrangement joins TRBV13 to TRBJ2-7; D is unclear. V lost 3 bases and J 2 bases, leaving 11 bases between the germline ends. Per germline, CDR1 PRHDT and CDR2 FYEKMQ (reference sequence). CDR3 length equals 14 residues. The CDR3 loop is CASSFHGFTYEQYF. CDR3 DNA sequence: TGTGCCAGCAGCTTCCATGGTTTCACCTACGAGCAGTACTTC.

The chain joins TRBV5-5 to TRBJ2-7; 7 positions match TRBD2. The CDR3 extends over 15 amino acids. Losses at the gene ends were 0 bases for V and 3 bases for J; bases not matched to a gene: 6. Germline CDR1 SGHKS, CDR2 YYEKEE (reference sequence). The CDR3 is CASSLELAMIYEQYF. CDR3 nucleotides: TGTGCCAGCAGCTTGGAACTAGCGATGATCTACGAGCAGTACTTC.

This chain uses TRBV29-1 with TRBJ2-1, with a weak D call TRBD1 (5 bases). The CDR3 is made up of 12 amino acids. From germline, CDR1 is SQVTM and CDR2 ANQGSEA. V lost 2 bases and J lost 8, with 10 bases in between. CDR3 loop: CSVERGRDEQFF. As DNA, the CDR3 is TGCAGCGTTGAAAGGGGTAGGGATGAGCAGTTCTTC.

The J gene is TRBJ2-7, the V gene TRBV7-1, with D maybe TRBD1 (6 bases). TRBV7-1 is an ORF, with its function uncertain. Trimming stripped 5 bases from V and 7 bases from J, with 12 bases between. The CDR3 loop spans 12 amino acids. The CDR3 spells CASSPGTREQYF. In nucleotides, the CDR3 is TGTGCCAGCAGCCCAGGGACAAGGGAGCAGTACTTC.

The CDR3 is CASSGQRHPYGYTF. The CDR3 DNA follows: TGTGCCAGTAGCGGTCAGCGACATCCCTATGGCTACACCTTC. The chain couples TRBV19 to TRBJ1-2; no reliable D call. Germline CDR1 LNHDA, CDR2 SQIVND (reference sequence). The CDR3 is 14 residues long. V lost 6 bases and J 4 bases, leaving 15 bases between the germline ends.

With respect to this clone: One end of the junction is discordant with germline, which a read error may explain. This chain connects TRBV5-6 to TRBJ1-2; D remains ambiguous. The CDR3 sequence is 14 residues long. CDR1 and CDR2 from the germline V gene are SGHDT and YYEEEE. Here the CDR3 reads CASSLVRPIDPHAF. The DNA for the CDR3 is TGTGCCAGCAGCTTGGTGCGGCCGATCGACCCTCATGCCTTC.

The chain is built from TRBV6-4 and TRBJ1-1, with no clear D. Per germline, CDR1 MRHNA and CDR2 SNTAGT. CDR3 size: 14 residues. With 0 bases removed from V and 2 bases from J, the gap between germline ends came to 7 bases. Here the CDR3 reads CASSDSTANTEAFF. The CDR3 bases are TGTGCCAGCAGTGACTCGACCGCTAACACTGAAGCTTTCTTT.

The chain uses TRBV5-6 and TRBJ2-7; 8 bases line up with TRBD1. Germline CDR1 SGHDT, CDR2 YYEEEE. The V segment lost 2 bases and the J segment 1 base; nucleotides outside the gene matches: 5. The CDR3 has 15 amino acids. CDR3 in amino acids: CASSFLDRESYEQYF. Here the CDR3 DNA reads TGTGCCAGCAGCTTCTTGGACAGGGAATCCTACGAGCAGTACTTC.

Of note for this clone: The sample contains more than one DNA sequence encoding this CDR3. The J gene is TRBJ2-7, the V gene TRBV6-6, with TRBD2 matching 9 bases. Trimming cost V 2 bases and J 4 bases; bases outside gene matches: 6. Germline CDR1 MNHNY, CDR2 SVGAGI (reference sequence). The CDR3 runs to 15 residues. DNA of the CDR3: TGTGCCAGCAGTTACGAAGCGGGAGGCCCTTACGAGCAGTACTTC. Its protein is CASSYEAGGPYEQYF.

This rearrangement joins TRBV29-1 to TRBJ1-2; 7 positions agree with TRBD1. The CDR3 is 14 residues long. Per germline, CDR1 SQVTM and CDR2 ANQGSEA. The V gene end was trimmed by 6 bases and the J gene end by 7 bases; junction bases not matched to a gene: 14. The CDR3 loop is CSVGGQVDVGGYTF. For the CDR3, the DNA is TGCAGCGTGGGTGGACAGGTCGACGTGGGTGGCTACACCTTC.